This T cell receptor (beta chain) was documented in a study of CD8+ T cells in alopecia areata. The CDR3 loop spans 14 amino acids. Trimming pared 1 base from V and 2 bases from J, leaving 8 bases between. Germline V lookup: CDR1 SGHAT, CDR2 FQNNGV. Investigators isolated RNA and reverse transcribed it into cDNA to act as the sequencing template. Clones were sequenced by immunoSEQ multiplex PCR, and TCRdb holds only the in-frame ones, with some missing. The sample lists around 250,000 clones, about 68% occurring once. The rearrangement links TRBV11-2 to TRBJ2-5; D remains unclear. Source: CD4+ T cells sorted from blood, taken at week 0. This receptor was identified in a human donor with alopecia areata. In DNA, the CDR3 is TGTGCCAGCAGCTTAGCGGGCCTTCAAGAGACCCAGTACTTC. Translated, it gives CASSLAGLQETQYF.